What follows describes a single TCR beta chain. The data are from a study of T-cell reconstitution after alpha-beta-depleted transplantation in children. Construction of the TCRbeta library involved unique molecular identifiers. MiXCR, run by TCRdb on the PCR reads, gives a single entry per CDR3 protein. The sample consists of about 540,000 distinct CDR3 sequences, about 18% of them appearing once. The receptor was derived from a human donor who donated a stem cell graft to a child with acute lymphoblastic leukemia. This specimen consisted of PBMCs from the stem cell graft donor, obtained from the stem cell graft.

The DNA of the CDR3 is TGTGCCAGCAGTTCCCGACTAGCGGGGGTGGTTAATGAGCAGTTCTTC. This sequence encodes CASSSRLAGVVNEQFF. The gene calls are TRBV7-9 and TRBJ2-1; 12 bases align to TRBD2. The V gene's germline CDR1 is SEHNR and CDR2 FQNEAQ (reference sequence). The length of the CDR3 is 16 residues. With V trimmed by 6 bases and J by 7 bases, 10 bases remained unmatched.